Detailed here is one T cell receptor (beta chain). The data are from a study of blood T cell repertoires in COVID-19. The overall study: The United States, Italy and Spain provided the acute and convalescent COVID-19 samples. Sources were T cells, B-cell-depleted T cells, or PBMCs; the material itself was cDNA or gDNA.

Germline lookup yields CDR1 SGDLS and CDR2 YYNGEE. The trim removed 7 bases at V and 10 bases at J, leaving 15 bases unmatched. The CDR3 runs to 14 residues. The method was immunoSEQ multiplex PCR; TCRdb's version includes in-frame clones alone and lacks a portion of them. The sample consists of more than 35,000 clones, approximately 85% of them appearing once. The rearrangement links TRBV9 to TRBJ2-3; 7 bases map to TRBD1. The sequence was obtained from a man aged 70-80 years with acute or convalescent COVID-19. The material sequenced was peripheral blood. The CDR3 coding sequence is TGTGCCAGCGGCCTCTCGGACGACAGGGAAGCGCAGTATTTT. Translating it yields CASGLSDDREAQYF. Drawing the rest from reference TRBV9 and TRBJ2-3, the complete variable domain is DSGVTQTPKHLITATGQRVTLRCSPRSGDLSVYWYQQSLDQGLQFLIQYYNGEERAKGNILERFSAQQFPDLHSELNLSSLELGDSALYFCASGLSDDREAQYFGPGTRLTVL.